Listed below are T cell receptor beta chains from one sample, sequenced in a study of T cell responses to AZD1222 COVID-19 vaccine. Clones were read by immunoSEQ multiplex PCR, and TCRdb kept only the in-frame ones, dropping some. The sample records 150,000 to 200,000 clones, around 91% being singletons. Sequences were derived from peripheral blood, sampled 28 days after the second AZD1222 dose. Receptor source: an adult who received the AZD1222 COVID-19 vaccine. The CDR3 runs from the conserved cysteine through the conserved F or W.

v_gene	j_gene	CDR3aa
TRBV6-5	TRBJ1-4	CASSYSRGYEKLFF
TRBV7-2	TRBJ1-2	CASSFGQGEGYTF
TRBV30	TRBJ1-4	CAWTDRANEKLFF
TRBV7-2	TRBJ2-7	CASSLPGREQYF
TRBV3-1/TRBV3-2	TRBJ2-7	CASSQLSSGEQYF
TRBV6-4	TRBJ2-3	CASSDGTSGGTDTQYF
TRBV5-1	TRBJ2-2	CASSLGGLTGELFF
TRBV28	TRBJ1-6	CASRADGKDNSPLHF
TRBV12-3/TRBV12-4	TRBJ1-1	CADIAEHTEAFF
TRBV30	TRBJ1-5	CAWSAQGGNQPQHF
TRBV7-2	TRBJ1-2	CASSLYHIPGQGNYGYTF
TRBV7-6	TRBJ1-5	CASSLFGREGGQPQHF
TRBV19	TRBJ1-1	CASSMLYTEAFF
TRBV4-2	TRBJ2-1	CASSQVNLPPQGRYDEQFF
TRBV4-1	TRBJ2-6	CASSQEKMRDTESGANVLTF
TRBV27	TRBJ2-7	CASSLGTGGENEQYF
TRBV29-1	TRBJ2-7	CSVSGGSYYEQYF
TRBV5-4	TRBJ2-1	CASSSPSSTTRNEQFF
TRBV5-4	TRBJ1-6	CASGGNNSPLHF
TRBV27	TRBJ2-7	CASRTMSWGNYEQYF
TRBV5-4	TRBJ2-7	CASSLAGLYNSYEQYF
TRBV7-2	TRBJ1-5	CASSRGTGGNNQPQHF
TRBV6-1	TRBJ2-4	CASSEVWDRDDIQYF
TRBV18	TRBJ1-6	CASSPLKDNSPLHF
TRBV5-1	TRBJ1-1	CASSQQGAGTEAFF
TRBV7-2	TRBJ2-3	CASSLSSIPDTQYF
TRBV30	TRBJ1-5	CAWSGLDSNQPQHF
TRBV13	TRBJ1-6	CASSLQGVYSPLHF
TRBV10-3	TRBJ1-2	CAIQPTEYDGYTF